The T cell receptor beta chain under discussion was sequenced for a study of blood T cell repertoires in COVID-19. Study summary: Acute and convalescent COVID-19 specimens originated in the United States, Italy and Spain.

In the authors' workflow: Scientists estimated how many nucleated cells there were by amplifying reference gene primers. Assay used: immunoSEQ multiplex PCR; TCRdb lists only in-frame clones, some missing. That table furnishes V, J and clone size, whereas the DNA furnished D and trimming. The sample has roughly 29,000 clones, over 70% seen once. This clone came up a few times. Trimming removed 0 bases at V and 0 bases at J, with 13 bases between. This CDR3 comprises 17 residues. Germline CDR1 SGHKS, CDR2 YYEKEE (reference sequence). The source material was peripheral blood. The sequence derives from an older woman with acute or convalescent COVID-19. The chain carries TRBV5-5 and TRBJ1-5, with D hard to call. The DNA for the CDR3 is TGTGCCAGCAGCTTGGGAACAGAGATGTATAGCAATCAGCCCCAGCATTTT. Amino acids: CASSLGTEMYSNQPQHF. Based on the CDR3 plus reference TRBV5-5 and TRBJ1-5, the full variable domain is DAGVTQSPTHLIKTRGQQVTLRCSPISGHKSVSWYQQVLGQGPQFIFQYYEKEERGRGNFPDRFSARQFPNYSSELNVNALLLGDSALYLCASSLGTEMYSNQPQHFGDGTRLSIL.